The rows below give T cell receptor beta chains drawn from one sample of a study of human T cells and chemical hapten exposure. Using its own MiXCR run on the RACE reads, TCRdb lists one record per CDR3 protein. Among around 120,000 distinct CDR3 sequences listed, about an eighth were seen once. The sample was whole blood, taken in connection with sensitization to the hapten diphenylcyclopropenone (DPC). The receptors originated from a man aged 18 to 29 with alopecia areata. Some clones in this sample may be carry-over from other donors' samples. CDR3s include the opening cysteine and the closing phenylalanine or tryptophan. A D gene is named only where the DNA matches it firmly. Not all rows give a size; the values are once, few, many and, for expanded clones, a class.

j_gene,d_gene,v_gene,abundance,CDR3nt,CDR3aa
TRBJ2-5,NA,TRBV19,NA,TGTGCCAGTAGTATTAGCTACAGGCAAGAGACCCAGTACTTC,CASSISYRQETQYF
TRBJ1-1,NA,TRBV18,few,TGTGCCAGCTCATTTGGTTTTGACACTGAAGCTTTCTTT,CASSFGFDTEAFF
TRBJ2-2,TRBD1,TRBV7-3,few,TGTGCCAGCAGCGAGGGACAGGGGATTGGCACCGGGGAGCTGTTTTTT,CASSEGQGIGTGELFF
TRBJ2-1,NA,TRBV12-3/TRBV12-4,many,TGTGCCAGCAGTTCCCGTGGGGGCCATGAGCAGTTCTTC,CASSSRGGHEQFF
TRBJ1-3,NA,TRBV5-4,once,TGTGCCAGCAGCTTGAGAAAGGGAGAGACTGGAAACACCATATATTTT,CASSLRKGETGNTIYF
TRBJ2-7,NA,TRBV6-2/TRBV6-3,NA,TGTGCCAGCAGTTACACCCTCTCCGAGCAGTACTTC,CASSYTLSEQYF
TRBJ1-1,NA,TRBV29-1,few,TGCAGCGTTGACGGGGTCATGAACACTGAAGCTTTCTTT,CSVDGVMNTEAFF
TRBJ1-1,NA,TRBV10-1,NA,TGCGCCAGCAAAGGGGACATAAACACTGAAGCTTTCTTT,CASKGDINTEAFF
TRBJ2-5,NA,TRBV6-2/TRBV6-3,NA,TGTGCCAGCAAGGACAAGCAAGAGACCCAGTACTTC,CASKDKQETQYF
TRBJ1-1,TRBD1,TRBV7-3,few,TGTGCCAGCAGCTGGGGACAGACTGAAGCTTTCTTT,CASSWGQTEAFF
TRBJ2-2,NA,TRBV7-9,few,TGTGCCAGCAGCTACGCCCAATGGACTGGCGGGGAGCTGTTTTTT,CASSYAQWTGGELFF
TRBJ2-7,TRBD1,TRBV11-2,few,TGTGCCAGCAGCTTCCCGACAGGGCCCTACGAGCAGTACTTC,CASSFPTGPYEQYF
TRBJ2-5,NA,TRBV28,few,TGTGCCAGCAGTTTAATGGAGAAGGGGTACCAAGAGACCCAGTACTTC,CASSLMEKGYQETQYF
TRBJ2-2,NA,TRBV6-2/TRBV6-3,NA,TGTGCCAGCAGTTATGCTCGGGAGCTGTTTTTT,CASSYARELFF
TRBJ2-7,NA,TRBV29-1,NA,TGCAGCGTTGAAGGCCACAACTCCTACGAGCAGTACTTC,CSVEGHNSYEQYF
TRBJ2-1,NA,TRBV20-1,few,TGCAGTGCGGACAAGACTAGGCAAGGATTCAATGAGCAGTTCTTC,CSADKTRQGFNEQFF
TRBJ2-1,TRBD1,TRBV10-1,NA,TGCGCCAGCAGTGCACCGGGACAGATTAACAATGAGCAGTTCTTC,CASSAPGQINNEQFF
TRBJ1-1,TRBD1,TRBV18,few,TGTGCCAGCTCACCAATACGGGACAGGAACACTGAAGCTTTCTTT,CASSPIRDRNTEAFF
TRBJ1-3,NA,TRBV14,many,TGTGCCAGCAGCCAGCCCCTCTCTGGAAACACCATATATTTT,CASSQPLSGNTIYF
TRBJ1-5,NA,TRBV3-1,NA,TGTGCCAGCAGCCAACAGGAAGGACGGCCCCAGCATTTT,CASSQQEGRPQHF
TRBJ1-2,NA,TRBV18,few,TGTGCCAGCTCCGGGACGCCCGACGCAAACTATGGCTACACCTTC,CASSGTPDANYGYTF
TRBJ1-1,NA,TRBV11-2,few,TGTGCCAGCAGCTTAGTAGTGAACACTGAAGCTTTCTTT,CASSLVVNTEAFF
TRBJ1-2,NA,TRBV29-1,NA,TGCAGCGTTGAACCAGACCTTAACTATGGCTACACCTTC,CSVEPDLNYGYTF
TRBJ1-6,NA,TRBV6-5,few,TGTGCCAGCAGTTACGGGACGTCGGGGGCGTCCTATAATTCACCCCTCCACTTT,CASSYGTSGASYNSPLHF
TRBJ2-3,NA,TRBV7-6,few,TGTGCCAGCAGCTCCGCCGGGTACGGGGCAGATACGCAGTATTTT,CASSSAGYGADTQYF
TRBJ1-1,TRBD1,TRBV29-1,NA,TGCAGCGCCGGCAGACAGGGGCCCACTGAAGCTTTCTTT,CSAGRQGPTEAFF
TRBJ2-3,NA,TRBV4-3,NA,TGCGCCAGCAGCCAAGATCGGTCCAACAGGGGCACAGATACGCAGTATTTT,CASSQDRSNRGTDTQYF
TRBJ2-5,TRBD2,TRBV6-2/TRBV6-3,few,TGTGCCAGCAGTCCGAGACTAGCGGTGGAGACCCAGTACTTC,CASSPRLAVETQYF
TRBJ2-2,NA,TRBV2,once,TGTGCCAGCAGTGAAGCGCGGGGCACCGGGGAGCTGTTTTTT,CASSEARGTGELFF
TRBJ2-3,TRBD1,TRBV6-5,few,TGTGCCAGCAGTTACGACCCCGGGACAGGGGAAGATACGCAGTATTTT,CASSYDPGTGEDTQYF
TRBJ2-4,NA,TRBV10-3,NA,TGTGCCATCAGTGATGGACGGTGGGGGTCGACCAAAAACATTCAGTACTTC,CAISDGRWGSTKNIQYF
TRBJ2-1,NA,TRBV6-5,many,TGTGCCAGCAGTTCGGGAACCTTAGACAATGAGCAGTTCTTC,CASSSGTLDNEQFF
TRBJ1-3,NA,TRBV20-1,few,TGCAGTGCTAACGAGGGAGGGGCTGGAAACACCATATATTTT,CSANEGGAGNTIYF
TRBJ2-7,NA,TRBV14,few,TGTGCCAGCAGCCAAGACGGGGGAAGGTACTTC,CASSQDGGRYF
TRBJ1-1,NA,TRBV11-3,once,TGTGCCAGCAGCTTAGACTCTCCTGAAGCTTTCTTT,CASSLDSPEAFF
TRBJ1-1,NA,TRBV18,NA,TGTGCCAGCTCACCACTGAGGGGGAAGAACACTGAAGCTTTCTTT,CASSPLRGKNTEAFF
TRBJ1-1,NA,TRBV7-6,NA,TGTGCCAGCAGCATGAACTTGGACGGGAACACTGAAGCTTTCTTT,CASSMNLDGNTEAFF
TRBJ2-2,TRBD2,TRBV5-1,NA,TGCGCCAGCAGCCCGGGGAGGGACCTTAACACCGGGGAGCTGTTTTTT,CASSPGRDLNTGELFF
TRBJ1-2,NA,TRBV7-9,many,TGTGCCAGCAGCTTAGGATACCTTTGGGGCTACACCTTC,CASSLGYLWGYTF
TRBJ1-4,NA,TRBV7-9,NA,TGTGCCAGCAGCAGAGAGAATGAAAAACTGTTTTTT,CASSRENEKLFF
TRBJ1-6,NA,TRBV21-1,few,TGTGCCAGCAGCAAGAACAGGGACGAGGGACATAATTCACCCCTCCACTTT,CASSKNRDEGHNSPLHF
TRBJ2-7,NA,TRBV6-5,NA,TGTGCCAGCAGTTACTCCAGGGAGCTCAGCTCCTACGAGCAGTACTTC,CASSYSRELSSYEQYF
TRBJ1-5,NA,TRBV18,many,TGTGCCAGCAGTCCAGGGAGCAATCAGCCCCAGCATTTT,CASSPGSNQPQHF
TRBJ2-5,TRBD2,TRBV4-1,many,TGCGCCAGCAGCCCCCGACTAGCGGGGATCCAAGAGACCCAGTACTTC,CASSPRLAGIQETQYF
TRBJ2-1,TRBD2,TRBV7-9,few,TGTGCCAGCAGCTTTAGTCTCCGGGGGGAAGCCTACAATGAGCAGTTCTTC,CASSFSLRGEAYNEQFF
TRBJ2-5,NA,TRBV29-1,NA,TGCAGCGCCCTGTCCAGGGGAGAGACCCAGTACTTC,CSALSRGETQYF
TRBJ1-1,NA,TRBV7-9,NA,TGTGCCAGCAGCTTTTTCAGACCCCAGAAAAACACTGAAGCTTTCTTT,CASSFFRPQKNTEAFF
TRBJ2-2,TRBD1,TRBV12-3/TRBV12-4,few,TGTGCCAGCAGCCGGGACAGAACCACCGGGGAGCTGTTTTTT,CASSRDRTTGELFF
TRBJ2-2,TRBD2,TRBV7-9,many,TGTGCCAGCAGCCCGGGACTAGCGCTGAACACCGGGGAGCTGTTTTTT,CASSPGLALNTGELFF
TRBJ1-1,TRBD1,TRBV5-4,NA,TGTGCCAGCAGCTTAGGGGACAGGGAAAACACTGAAGCTTTCTTT,CASSLGDRENTEAFF